These 16 T cell receptor beta chains were sequenced from one sample in a study of PD-1 blockade in mismatch repair-deficient tumors. Sequencing used immunoSEQ multiplex PCR; TCRdb keeps in-frame clones, though not all of them. Counted here are under 95,000 clones, around 85% occurring once; the ten biggest clones make up 2.6%. The specimen was peripheral blood, collected 12 weeks after starting pembrolizumab. The receptors here all came from an adult with mismatch repair-deficient cancer.

The chain links TRBV5-1 to TRBJ2-1; 7 positions agree with TRBD1. The V gene end was trimmed by 2 bases and the J gene end by 6 bases; junction bases not matched to a gene: 5. CDR1 and CDR2 from the germline V gene are SGHRS and YFSETQ. This CDR3 has 14 residues. CDR3 DNA sequence: TGCGCCAGCAGCTTCTGGGGACAGAGCAATGAGCAGTTCTTC. Amino acids: CASSFWGQSNEQFF.

This chain links TRBV15 with TRBJ1-5; D is uncertain. The CDR3 contains 15 residues. Trimming removed 3 bases at V and 0 bases at J, with 9 bases between. CDR1 is LNHNV and CDR2 is YYDKDF in the germline V gene (reference sequence). CDR3 DNA: TGTGCCACCAGCAGGTTTACAAGTAGCAATCAGCCCCAGCATTTT. Encoded protein: CATSRFTSSNQPQHF.

The genes are TRBV7-9 and TRBJ2-2; D is uncertain. The CDR3 length is 11 residues. CDR1 is SEHNR and CDR2 is FQNEAQ in the germline V gene (reference sequence). V lost 10 bases, J lost 2 bases, and 5 bases lay in between. CDR3 in amino acids: CATPNTGELFF. CDR3 DNA: TGTGCCACTCCTAACACCGGGGAGCTGTTTTTT.

The chain uses TRBV10-3 and TRBJ2-6; weak D call: TRBD1 (5 bases). The CDR3 has 17 amino acids. The V gene lost 3 bases and the J gene lost 2 bases, with 14 bases spanning the gap. CDR1 is ENHRY, CDR2 SYGVKD, per germline. CDR3 nucleotides: TGTGCCATCAGTGACATAGGGGCAACGCCTGGGGCCAACGTCCTGACTTTC. It encodes CAISDIGATPGANVLTF.

The chain carries TRBV4-3 and TRBJ2-1, with TRBD2 matching 8 bases. Germline V CDR1 and CDR2: LGHNA, YSLEER. Unmatched junction bases numbered 11, after V lost 3 bases and J lost 10 bases. The CDR3 extends over 15 amino acids. CDR3 sequence reads: CASSQETSAWEEQFF. CDR3 nucleotides: TGCGCCAGCAGCCAGGAGACTAGCGCCTGGGAGGAGCAGTTCTTC.

The chain recombines TRBV9 with TRBJ1-1; D remains ambiguous. The V gene lost 4 bases and the J gene lost 0 bases, with 19 bases spanning the gap. This CDR3 contains 17 residues. Germline V lookup: CDR1 SGDLS, CDR2 YYNGEE. Here the CDR3 reads CASSSRPTEAMNTEAFF. The CDR3, as DNA: TGTGCCAGCAGCTCCCGCCCAACCGAAGCCATGAACACTGAAGCTTTCTTT.

V usage is TRBV2 and J usage is TRBJ2-3, with 10 bases aligning to TRBD2. The CDR3 totals 16 residues. With 6 bases clipped from V and 4 bases from J, the junction kept 10 bases outside the gene matches. Per the germline V gene, CDR1 is SNHLY and CDR2 is FYNNEI. For the CDR3, the DNA is TGTGCCAGCAGAGCCCTCACTAGCGGGGTGGCAGATACGCAGTATTTT. Its translation: CASRALTSGVADTQYF.

A few counts support this clone. J is TRBJ2-1 and V is TRBV2; 8 bases are shared with TRBD2. The CDR3 covers 14 residues. J was trimmed by 6 bases and V by 5 bases; bases with no gene match: 6. Looked up from germline, CDR1 is SNHLY and CDR2 is FYNNEI. CDR3 residues: CASSLGGRFNEQFF. DNA of the CDR3: TGTGCCAGCAGTTTGGGCGGGAGGTTCAATGAGCAGTTCTTC.

The rearrangement uses TRBV9 and TRBJ1-2; a possible D gene is TRBD1 (5 bases). Trimming removed 0 bases at V and 8 bases at J, with 11 bases between. This CDR3 has 13 residues. CDR1 and CDR2 (germline): SGDLS, YYNGEE. The CDR3 reads CASSVGQIPGYTF. The CDR3 nucleotides read TGTGCCAGCAGCGTAGGACAGATACCCGGCTACACCTTC.

The rearrangement links TRBV9 to TRBJ2-5; 7 nucleotides agree with TRBD2. The CDR3 runs 17 residues. The trim removed 3 bases at V and 2 bases at J, leaving 13 bases unmatched. Germline lookup yields CDR1 SGDLS and CDR2 YYNGEE. CDR3 in DNA: TGTGCCAGCAGCGACGGGACTACCCTTACACTACAAGAGACCCAGTACTTC. It yields the protein CASSDGTTLTLQETQYF.

The genes are TRBV5-4 and TRBJ1-4, with 9 bases identical to TRBD1. The CDR3 contains 17 residues. With 3 bases clipped from V and 1 base from J, the junction kept 7 bases outside the gene matches. CDR1 and CDR2 from the germline V gene are SGHNT and YYREEE (reference sequence). The CDR3 here is CASSSAGTGRTNEKLFF. The CDR3 nucleotides are TGTGCCAGCAGCTCCGCCGGGACAGGGCGAACTAATGAAAAACTGTTTTTT.

This clone came up a few times. This chain connects TRBV7-9 to TRBJ1-1; D unclear. Germline V CDR1 and CDR2: SEHNR, FQNEAQ (reference sequence). Trimming took off 6 bases at V and 1 base at J, with 12 bases between the two ends. This CDR3 contains 14 residues. The CDR3 DNA is TGTGCCAGCAGGCGAAAAGGCCCGAACACTGAAGCTTTCTTT. Translation: CASRRKGPNTEAFF.

The chain links TRBV4-3 to TRBJ1-2; 10 positions match TRBD1. V lost 1 base to trimming and J lost 0 bases; unmatched junction nucleotides: 8. The CDR3 covers 18 residues. CDR1 is LGHNA, CDR2 YSLEER, per germline. CDR3 DNA: TGCGCCAGCAGCCAAGTAGGGGGACAGGGGATATCTAACTATGGCTACACCTTC. It specifies CASSQVGGQGISNYGYTF.

This clone appeared a single time. The V call is TRBV6-5, the J call TRBJ2-7; D is perhaps TRBD1 or TRBD2 (5 bases each). V gave up 4 bases and J gave up 7 bases, with 14 bases separating them. This CDR3 has 13 residues. Germline values: CDR1 MNHEY, CDR2 SVGAGI. CDR3 nucleotides: TGTGCCAGCAGTTCCGCCGGGACCCCAGAGCAGTACTTC. Protein: CASSSAGTPEQYF.

The chain joins TRBV30 to TRBJ2-3; 12 bases match TRBD2. This CDR3 has 18 residues. With 2 bases clipped from V and 1 base from J, the junction kept 10 bases outside the gene matches. Looked up from germline, CDR1 is GTSNPN and CDR2 is SVGIG (reference sequence). The CDR3 nucleotides are TGTGCCTGGAGTAGGAGACTAGCGGGGGCCCTGGGCACAGATACGCAGTATTTT. Encoded protein: CAWSRRLAGALGTDTQYF. Complete variable domain (other parts from reference TRBV30 and TRBJ2-3): SQTIHQWPATLVQPVGSPLSLECTVEGTSNPNLYWYRQAAGRGLQLLFYSVGIGQISSEVPQNLSASRPQDRQFILSSKKLLLSDSGFYLCAWSRRLAGALGTDTQYFGPGTRLTVL.

This sequence joins TRBV27 and TRBJ2-1; D might be TRBD1 or TRBD2, each matching 5 bases. The CDR3 runs to 16 residues. V lost 3 bases to trimming and J lost 4 bases, with 16 bases between them. Germline V gene lookup returns CDR1 MNHEY and CDR2 SMNVEV (reference sequence). This CDR3 is CASSFGARGAYNEQFF. Written as DNA, the CDR3 is TGTGCCAGCAGTTTCGGAGCGCGAGGGGCGTACAATGAGCAGTTCTTC.